This is a list of T cell receptor beta chains from one sample in a study of T cell responses to AZD1222 COVID-19 vaccine. Sequencing used immunoSEQ multiplex PCR; TCRdb keeps in-frame clones, though not all of them. The data contain 200,000 or so clones, over 80% of them singletons. Specimen: peripheral blood, collected on day 0 of MenACWY control vaccination. The receptors were sampled from an adult in good health. Each CDR3 is given with its conserved first and last residue. Fields, in order: D gene, V gene, J gene, clone size, CDR3 DNA, CDR3 protein. A D gene is named only where the DNA matches it firmly. Clone size, where shown, is once, few, many, or a class for clones that have expanded.

-	TRBV3-1/TRBV3-2	TRBJ2-1	once	TGTGCCAGCAGCCAGAGTCCCAATGAGCAGTTCTTC	CASSQSPNEQFF
-	TRBV19	TRBJ2-3	-	TGTGCCAGTACCCCGGAGGGCCGCACAGATACGCAGTATTTT	CASTPEGRTDTQYF
-	TRBV10-3	TRBJ2-7	few	TGTGCCATCAGTGAGCCCGCTCGGGGGAACACCTACGAGCAGTACTTC	CAISEPARGNTYEQYF
-	TRBV2	TRBJ2-7	-	TGTGCCAGCAGTGATCGGGGGCGAGCCTACGAGCAGTACTTC	CASSDRGRAYEQYF
-	TRBV30	TRBJ1-2	-	TGTGCCTGGAACCCAAAGCGGGGGATCTATGGCTACACCTTC	CAWNPKRGIYGYTF
-	TRBV10-3	TRBJ1-4	-	TGTGCCATCAGTGCGGGGAAAGGTGCTGAAAAACTGTTTTTT	CAISAGKGAEKLFF
TRBD2	TRBV6-6	TRBJ2-1	-	TGTGCCAGCAGTCACCGGCCGGGGGGTGACAATGAGCAGTTCTTC	CASSHRPGGDNEQFF
-	TRBV7-2	TRBJ1-6	-	TGTGCCAGCAGCTTTAGTCCCGGTAGCTCCTATAATTCACCCCTCCACTTT	CASSFSPGSSYNSPLHF
-	TRBV14	TRBJ2-3	-	TGTGCCAGCAGCCAAGAGAGGGGTGAAGATACGCAGTATTTT	CASSQERGEDTQYF
-	TRBV4-3	TRBJ2-1	-	TGCGCCAGCAGCCAAGATTCCGAATCCTACAATGAGCAGTTCTTC	CASSQDSESYNEQFF
-	TRBV11-1	TRBJ2-1	-	TGTGCCAGCAGCTTTGGGAGTCGTACTGAGCAGTTCTTC	CASSFGSRTEQFF
-	TRBV4-3	TRBJ2-2	-	TGCGCCAGCAGCCAAGAAATTAACCGGGTCGGAACCGGGGAGCTGTTTTTT	CASSQEINRVGTGELFF
TRBD2	TRBV7-3	TRBJ2-1	-	TGTGCCAGCAGTTCCGGGACTAGCGGGATTCGGGAGCAGTTCTTC	CASSSGTSGIREQFF
-	TRBV19	TRBJ1-5	once	TGTGCCAGTAGTCTATACCAAGCGGACCAGCCCCAGCATTTT	CASSLYQADQPQHF
-	TRBV5-5	TRBJ1-2	-	TGTGCCAGCAGCTTGTATTCTGGGCCAGTCGATAACTATGGCTACACCTTC	CASSLYSGPVDNYGYTF
-	TRBV28	TRBJ1-1	-	TGTGCCAGCAGACTGGTGGCAGCCCCCGGGGACACTGAAGCTTTCTTT	CASRLVAAPGDTEAFF
TRBD2	TRBV19	TRBJ2-3	-	TGTGCCAGTAGGGAGACTAGCGGTCCCACAGATACGCAGTATTTT	CASRETSGPTDTQYF
TRBD1	TRBV5-1	TRBJ1-2	-	TGCGCCAGCAGCCGCTGGACAGGTGACTATGGCTACACCTTC	CASSRWTGDYGYTF
-	TRBV27	TRBJ2-1	-	TGTGCCAGCAGTTTAGGGGTGACAGGCGGTGAGCAGTTCTTC	CASSLGVTGGEQFF
TRBD1	TRBV7-9	TRBJ2-3	-	TGTGCCAGCAGCTCCATTAGGGGACAGGGGAGAACAGATACGCAGTATTTT	CASSSIRGQGRTDTQYF
TRBD1	TRBV24-1	TRBJ2-7	-	TGTGCCACCAGTGATGGAGGGGGGACAGGGTGGACCTACGAGCAGTACTTC	CATSDGGGTGWTYEQYF
-	TRBV7-2	TRBJ1-1	-	TGTGCCAGCAGCCCTCCGGGCGGAGGTGCCAATAAGGGAGCTTTCTTT	CASSPPGGGANKGAFF
TRBD2	TRBV5-1	TRBJ2-1	-	TGCGCCAGCAGCGGGAGCCGACTAGCGGGGGGACAAGAGCAGTTCTTC	CASSGSRLAGGQEQFF
-	TRBV28	TRBJ1-6	once	TGTGCCAGCAGGCCTACCCGGGGATATAATTCACCCCTCCACTTT	CASRPTRGYNSPLHF
-	TRBV9	TRBJ2-7	-	TGTGCCAGCAGCGTAGGGGGGGCTGCCTACGAGCAGTACTTC	CASSVGGAAYEQYF
TRBD2	TRBV28	TRBJ2-7	-	TGTGCCAGCAGTCTGATAGCGGGAGGGCCTGAAGAGCAGTACTTC	CASSLIAGGPEEQYF
-	TRBV7-2	TRBJ1-1	-	TGTGCCAGCAGCTTAGTCACGAACACTGAAGCTTTCTTT	CASSLVTNTEAFF
-	TRBV19	TRBJ2-4	-	TGTGCCAGTAGTCCTGACAGATGGGGGGCCAAAAACATTCAGTACTTC	CASSPDRWGAKNIQYF
-	TRBV29-1	TRBJ1-1	-	TGCAGCGTTGAATTTCGGGTCGAAGCTTTCTTT	CSVEFRVEAFF
-	TRBV2	TRBJ1-1	-	TGTGCCAGCAGTGATGGACAGTTGAACACTGAAGCTTTCTTT	CASSDGQLNTEAFF
-	TRBV30	TRBJ1-2	-	TGTGCCTGGACATCCTCTAACTATGGCTACACCTTC	CAWTSSNYGYTF
-	TRBV28	TRBJ2-7	-	TGTGCCACCGAAGGGGCTGGGGTTTACGAGCAGTACTTC	CATEGAGVYEQYF
TRBD1	TRBV6-6	TRBJ1-2	-	TGTGCCAGCAGTACGGACAGGGGGCTTGGCTACACCTTC	CASSTDRGLGYTF